This T cell receptor (beta chain) was identified during a study of T cell responses to AZD1222 COVID-19 vaccine. In the study overall: Second doses were pooled across both intervals (about 4 or about 12 weeks). Whole-study results and caveats: Only a handful of AZD1222 recipients, several in all, had baseline seropositivity. Clonal diversity was possibly underestimated; the donors were predominantly white British and more often female.

On this clone itself: Its specificity is unknown.

Using immunoSEQ multiplex PCR, the repertoire was profiled, and TCRdb retains in-frame clones only, with some absent. The table includes approximately 91,000 clones, roughly 90% detected once. CDR1 and CDR2 (germline): SNHLY, FYNNEI. The CDR3 is 14 residues long. Trimming left V 6 bases short and J 0 bases short, with 11 bases between. The starting material was peripheral blood, obtained on day 0 of AZD1222 vaccination. The source of this sequence is an adult in good health. The chain joins TRBV2 to TRBJ1-2; D perhaps matches TRBD1 (5 bases). The DNA for the CDR3 is TGTGCCAGCAGCCGGGACGGAACTAACTATGGCTACACCTTC. It translates to CASSRDGTNYGYTF.